The 25 T cell receptor beta chains below were found in one sample sequenced in a study of CD8+CD57+ T cells in acquired aplastic anemia. TCR beta VDJ and CDR3 were profiled, and genomic DNA was the template. One entry per CDR3 protein results from TCRdb running MiXCR on the reads. Among 200,000 to 250,000 distinct CDR3 sequences listed, 60% to 65% were seen once. Material: sorted CD4+, CD8+, or CD8+CD57+ T cells (not recorded which) from PBMCs. The receptor set was obtained from a human donor in good health.

The table lists this clonotype with a few counts. The gene calls are TRBV7-9 and TRBJ1-2; D not certain. Germline-derived CDR1 and CDR2 are SEHNR and FQNEAQ (reference sequence). This CDR3 spans 15 amino acids. Trimming cost V 1 base and J 2 bases, with 11 bases left between them. The CDR3 region is CASSLGAGANYGYTF. The CDR3 DNA reads as TGTGCCAGCAGCTTAGGGGCAGGAGCAAACTATGGCTACACCTTC. Full variable domain (outside the CDR3, taken from reference TRBV7-9 and TRBJ1-2): DTGVSQNPRHKITKRGQNVTFRCDPISEHNRLYWYRQTLGQGPEFLTYFQNEAQLEKSRLLSDRFSAERPKGSFSTLEIQRTEQGDSAMYLCASSLGAGANYGYTFGSGTRLTVV.

This clonotype was counted at least ten times. The V gene is TRBV13, the J gene TRBJ2-1, with 9 bases that match TRBD2. Germline trimming cut 0 bases from V and 9 bases from J; bases unmatched to any gene: 18. CDR1 is PRHDT, CDR2 FYEKMQ, per germline (reference sequence). The CDR3 runs 19 residues. The CDR3 DNA follows: TGTGCCAGCAGCTTAGGGTCTCTAAGCGGGGGGACAAACCGGATTGAGCAGTTCTTC. This gives the protein CASSLGSLSGGTNRIEQFF.

This clonotype has just a few counts. V is TRBV24-1 and J is TRBJ2-3, with D perhaps TRBD2 (5 bases). V lost 10 bases and J lost 0, with 16 bases in between. Germline V lookup: CDR1 KGHDR, CDR2 SFDVKD. The CDR3 runs to 15 residues. The CDR3 nucleotides are TGTGCCACATCTGGAGGCCGAGGGAGCACAGATACGCAGTATTTT. Translating gives CATSGGRGSTDTQYF.

The sample holds one count of this clonotype. The V and J genes are TRBV9 and TRBJ1-1, with 7 positions matching TRBD1. The CDR3 has 12 amino acids. The junction had 8 bases not matched to a gene; V was cut back by 4 bases and J by 11 bases. Germline-derived CDR1 and CDR2 are SGDLS and YYNGEE. In DNA form, the CDR3 reads TGTGCCAGCAGCCCCAGACAGGGTAACGCTTTCTTT. The encoded protein is CASSPRQGNAFF.

This clonotype was observed many times. The chain is built from TRBV27 and TRBJ2-3, with 9 nucleotides matching TRBD1. V shed 7 bases and J 4 bases; nucleotides not matched to a gene: 6. Germline-derived CDR1 and CDR2 are MNHEY and SMNVEV (reference sequence). CDR3 length: 14 amino acids. The chain's CDR3 is CASTLTGGSDTQYF. CDR3 DNA: TGTGCCAGCACCCTTACAGGGGGCTCAGATACGCAGTATTTT.

This clonotype appeared many times. At one end, the junction sequence differs from germline, possibly due to a read error. V usage is TRBV5-1 and J usage is TRBJ2-7, with a tentative D call TRBD2 (6 bases). Germline CDR1 reads SGHRS; CDR2 reads YFSETQ. The CDR3 covers 13 residues. The CDR3 loop is CASSLGGTYEQYF. The CDR3 nucleotides read TGTGCCAGCAGCTTAGGAGGGACCTACGAGCAGTACTTC.

This clonotype was found many times. The chain joins TRBV9 to TRBJ2-1; D unclear. In germline, CDR1 is SGDLS, CDR2 YYNGEE. The CDR3 contains 14 residues. V lost 3 bases, J lost 9 bases, and 16 bases lay in between. CDR3 loop: CASSGISGSTEQFF. DNA of the CDR3: TGTGCCAGCAGCGGGATATCGGGTAGCACTGAGCAGTTCTTC.

The CDR3 reads CSARDGTRPHEQYF. CDR3 nucleotide sequence: TGCAGTGCTAGAGATGGGACTAGACCCCACGAGCAGTACTTC. V usage is TRBV20-1 and J usage is TRBJ2-7; 8 bases agree with TRBD2. V lost 0 bases and J lost 5; bases outside the gene matches: 6. This CDR3 comprises 14 residues. CDR1 and CDR2 (germline): DFQATT, SNEGSKA (reference sequence).

This clonotype came up a few times. The chain has TRBV7-2 and TRBJ1-1; no clear D gene. The CDR3 has 14 residues. Germline CDR1 and CDR2: SGHTA and FQGNSA. Trimming removed 4 bases at V and 1 base at J, with 10 bases between. This CDR3 reads CASSSTSANTEAFF. The CDR3 DNA reads as TGTGCCAGCAGCTCAACGTCGGCGAACACTGAAGCTTTCTTT.

In regard to this clonotype: Given a much more abundant clone one base away, this may be a read error. The genes are TRBV12-3 or TRBV12-4 and TRBJ2-3, with D perhaps TRBD1 or TRBD2 (5 bases each). V lost 7 bases to trimming and J lost 0 bases, with 17 bases between them. The CDR3 has 16 residues. The CDR3 loop is CASTHLGAGSTDTQYF. CDR3 nucleotides: TGTGCCAGCACCCACCTCGGGGCAGGGAGCACAGATACGCAGTATTTT.

In regard to this clonotype: This could be a read error, since a much larger clone is one nucleotide away. The V gene is TRBV7-9, the J gene TRBJ2-5, with D hard to call. This CDR3 region has 14 residues. Germline V gene sequence: CDR1 SEHNR, CDR2 FQNEAQ (reference sequence). CDR3 region: CANSVSKVWETQYF. The CDR3 nucleotides read TGTGCCAACAGCGTATCCAAAGTTTGGGAGACCCAGTACTTC.

J is TRBJ2-7 and V is TRBV11-3, with D uncertain. Deletions cut 0 bases from V and 5 bases from J, with 8 bases between. The germline CDR1 and CDR2 sequences are SGHNT and YENEEA. CDR3 length: 13 amino acids. The CDR3 nucleotides read TGTGCCAGCAGCTTAGAGGAGTCACACGAGCAGTACTTC. Translated: CASSLEESHEQYF.

A few counts support this clonotype. In nucleotides, the CDR3 is TGTGCCAGCAGCTTGCTCAAGACTGAAGCTTTCTTT. It is translated as CASSLLKTEAFF. J is TRBJ1-1 and V is TRBV5-6; D is unresolved. CDR1 and CDR2 (germline): SGHDT, YYEEEE. The CDR3 is 12 amino acids. V was trimmed by 1 base and J by 5 bases, leaving 6 bases between them.

This clonotype was seen repeatedly, ten times or more. The chain carries TRBV28 and TRBJ2-7; D might be TRBD2 (6 bases). In germline, CDR1 is MDHEN, CDR2 SYDVKM. The ends were cut back, 7 bases at V and 6 bases at J, with 19 bases in the middle. The CDR3 has 14 amino acids. CDR3 protein: CASTQVLAGIEQYF. The CDR3 DNA reads TGTGCCAGCACCCAGGTACTAGCAGGGATCGAGCAGTACTTC.

This clonotype was counted a few times. V and J are TRBV5-1 and TRBJ2-7; D might be TRBD1 (5 bases). The CDR3 spans 14 residues. V was clipped by 1 base and J by 6 bases, with 14 bases between them. The germline V gene has CDR1 SGHRS and CDR2 YFSETQ. This CDR3 reads CASSLSQGGGEQYF. For the CDR3, the DNA is TGCGCCAGCAGCTTGTCGCAGGGCGGTGGCGAGCAGTACTTC.

V gene TRBV6-2 or TRBV6-3 combines with J gene TRBJ2-3, with a weak D call TRBD2 (5 bases). The CDR3 runs to 13 residues. The V gene's germline CDR1 is MNHEY and CDR2 SVGEGT. V lost 9 bases to trimming and J lost 8 bases, with 18 bases between them. CDR3 residues: CASTRGGVVTQYF. The CDR3 region has the DNA TGTGCCAGTACCCGGGGTGGAGTAGTTACGCAGTATTTT.

The chain joins TRBV7-2 to TRBJ1-2; 7 positions match TRBD1. Germline V CDR1 and CDR2: SGHTA, FQGNSA. The CDR3 extends over 14 amino acids. With 0 bases clipped from V and 4 bases from J, the junction kept 2 bases outside the gene matches. CDR3 loop: CASSLAGTAYGYTF. In DNA form, the CDR3 reads TGTGCCAGCAGCTTAGCCGGGACAGCCTATGGCTACACCTTC.

The chain uses TRBV20-1 and TRBJ1-2; 7 bases align to TRBD1. The CDR3 has 13 amino acids. The germline V gene encodes CDR1 DFQATT and CDR2 SNEGSKA (reference sequence). The trim removed 2 bases at V and 4 bases at J, leaving 4 bases unmatched. The CDR3 loop is CSARFRGLYGYTF. For the CDR3, the DNA is TGCAGTGCTAGATTTAGGGGGCTCTATGGCTACACCTTC.

The rearrangement uses TRBV2 and TRBJ2-7; D might be TRBD2 (5 bases). The CDR3 has 16 amino acids. Germline CDR1 and CDR2: SNHLY and FYNNEI. Trimming left V 8 bases short and J 3 bases short, with 23 bases between. CDR3 sequence: CASRPDLTRGFYEQYF. DNA for the CDR3: TGTGCCAGCCGGCCGGACCTGACCCGAGGGTTCTACGAGCAGTACTTC. Together with reference TRBV2 and TRBJ2-7, the CDR3 gives the full variable domain: EPEVTQTPSHQVTQMGQEVILRCVPISNHLYFYWYRQILGQKVEFLVSFYNNEISEKSEIFDDQFSVERPDGSNFTLKIRSTKLEDSAMYFCASRPDLTRGFYEQYFGPGTRLTVT.

This clonotype was counted only a few times. This chain connects TRBV12-3 or TRBV12-4 to TRBJ2-7, with a possible D match to TRBD2 (6 bases). This CDR3 region has 12 residues. Between the trimmed V and J ends, which lost 6 bases and 6 bases, there was a span of 12 bases. CDR3 residues: CASRASEGEQYF. DNA for the CDR3: TGTGCCAGCAGGGCTAGCGAGGGCGAGCAGTACTTC.

The V gene is TRBV7-9, the J gene TRBJ2-1; 8 bases agree with TRBD1. The CDR3 spans 15 residues. Germline lookup yields CDR1 SEHNR and CDR2 FQNEAQ (reference sequence). J gave up 6 bases and V 3 bases, and 7 bases lay outside the gene matches. Here the CDR3 reads CASSLVPGQVNEQFF. DNA of the CDR3: TGTGCCAGCAGCTTGGTTCCGGGACAGGTCAATGAGCAGTTCTTC.

This chain uses TRBV9 with TRBJ2-5, with 7 bases matching TRBD2. The ends lost 4 bases at V and 4 bases at J; junction bases unmatched: 7. This CDR3 spans 14 amino acids. CDR1 SGDLS and CDR2 YYNGEE come from the germline V gene. The CDR3 loop is CASSFGLDGETQYF. The DNA for the CDR3 is TGTGCCAGCAGCTTTGGACTAGATGGAGAGACCCAGTACTTC. Together with reference TRBV9 and TRBJ2-5, the CDR3 gives the full variable domain: DSGVTQTPKHLITATGQRVTLRCSPRSGDLSVYWYQQSLDQGLQFLIQYYNGEERAKGNILERFSAQQFPDLHSELNLSSLELGDSALYFCASSFGLDGETQYFGPGTRLLVL.

This clonotype has a handful of counts. CDR3 sequence reads: CASTFGAGGTGELFF. The DNA of the CDR3 is TGTGCCAGCACGTTTGGAGCCGGGGGCACCGGGGAGCTGTTTTTT. The V call is TRBV27, the J call TRBJ2-2; D perhaps matches TRBD2 (6 bases). The CDR3 has 15 residues. V was cut by 7 bases and J by 4 bases, with 16 bases left in between. The germline V gene encodes CDR1 MNHEY and CDR2 SMNVEV (reference sequence).

Regarding this clonotype: The final CDR3 position lacks the conserved phenylalanine or tryptophan, pointing to a likely read error. This chain links TRBV20-1 with TRBJ2-7; 7 nucleotides match TRBD2. The CDR3 loop spans 14 amino acids. V shed 6 bases and J 2 bases; nucleotides not matched to a gene: 10. Germline assignment: CDR1 DFQATT and CDR2 SNEGSKA (reference sequence). The CDR3, as DNA: TGCAGTGCCCCTGGGGGGGGGGAACCCTACGAGCAGTACTCC. Its translation is CSAPGGGEPYEQYS.

The rearrangement uses TRBV25-1 and TRBJ2-3; weak D call: TRBD2 (6 bases). V lost 5 bases and J lost 0, with 15 bases in between. Germline CDR1 is MGHDK and CDR2 is SYGVNS. The CDR3 is made up of 16 amino acids. CDR3 protein: CASSLFRDSSTDTQYF. CDR3 DNA sequence: TGTGCCAGCAGTCTTTTCCGGGACTCGAGCACAGATACGCAGTATTTT.